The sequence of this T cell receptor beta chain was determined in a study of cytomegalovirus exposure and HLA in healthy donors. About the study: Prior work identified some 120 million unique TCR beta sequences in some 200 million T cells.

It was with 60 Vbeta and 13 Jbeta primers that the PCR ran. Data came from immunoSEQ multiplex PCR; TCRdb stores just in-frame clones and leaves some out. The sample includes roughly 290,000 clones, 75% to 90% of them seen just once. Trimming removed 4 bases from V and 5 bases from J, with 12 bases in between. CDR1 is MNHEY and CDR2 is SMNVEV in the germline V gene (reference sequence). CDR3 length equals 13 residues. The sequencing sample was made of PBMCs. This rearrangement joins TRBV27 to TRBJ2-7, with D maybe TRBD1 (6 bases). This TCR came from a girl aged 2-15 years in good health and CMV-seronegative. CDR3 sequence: CASSSGQSDEQYF. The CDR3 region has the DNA TGTGCCAGCAGTTCAGGACAGTCCGACGAGCAGTACTTC.